The 21 T cell receptor beta chains below come from one sample, sequenced in a study of beta chain features in type 1 diabetes. The entirety of the isolated RNA underwent reverse transcription, so expressed TCRB transcripts were sequenced. TCRdb's table, derived via immunoSEQ multiplex PCR, lists solely in-frame clones and lacks some. The sample contains 500,000 to 700,000 clones, roughly a sixth of which appear only once. Sequenced input: naive CD4+ T cells from blood. These receptors came from a man between 18 and 35 years old in good health.

The chain has TRBV14 and TRBJ2-1; 12 bases agree with TRBD1. The junction had 14 bases not matched to a gene; V was cut back by 4 bases and J by 10 bases. The length of the CDR3 is 17 residues. Germline V gives CDR1 SGHDN, CDR2 FVKESK. The CDR3 DNA is TGTGCCAGCAGCCTTATCCCGGGACAGGGGGCGCAGCGGGAGCAGTTCTTC. Its protein is CASSLIPGQGAQREQFF.

CDR3 coding DNA: TGCGCCAGCAGCTTGGAAGCTGCAACTAATGAAAAACTGTTTTTT. This codes for CASSLEAATNEKLFF. The rearrangement joins TRBV5-1 to TRBJ1-4; D is undetermined. The CDR3 spans 15 residues. Trimming took off 0 bases at V and 0 bases at J, with 6 bases between the two ends. Germline loops: CDR1 SGHRS, CDR2 YFSETQ.

The V call is TRBV28, the J call TRBJ2-7; 7 nucleotides align to TRBD1. V lost 3 bases, J lost 1 base, and 6 bases stayed unmatched. This CDR3 is built from 15 residues. Germline CDR1 MDHEN, CDR2 SYDVKM. CDR3 loop: CASSFSRTGSYEQYF. The DNA for the CDR3 is TGTGCCAGCAGTTTTTCGCGGACAGGTTCCTACGAGCAGTACTTC.

The V and J genes are TRBV7-3 and TRBJ2-5, with D unclear. V dropped 2 bases and J dropped 5 bases, with 9 bases sitting between them. Germline V lookup: CDR1 SGHTA, CDR2 FQGTGA. This CDR3 is 13 amino acids long. CDR3 coding DNA: TGTGCCAGCAGCTTATCCAGTGGGGAGACCCAGTACTTC. Translated: CASSLSSGETQYF.

This clone has just a few counts. The chain combines TRBV5-1 with TRBJ2-2; tentatively, D is TRBD2 (5 bases). With 1 base removed from V and 1 base from J, the gap between germline ends came to 8 bases. The CDR3 sequence is 15 residues long. Germline CDR1 SGHRS, CDR2 YFSETQ. In DNA form, the CDR3 reads TGCGCCAGCAGCTTGAAACGGGGGAACACCGGGGAGCTGTTTTTT. This translates into CASSLKRGNTGELFF.

This clone appeared once. This chain links TRBV5-6 with TRBJ1-1; 8 bases map to TRBD1. The CDR3 length is 13 residues. Germline CDR1 and CDR2: SGHDT and YYEEEE. V lost 0 bases, J lost 12 bases, and 7 bases stayed unmatched. CDR3 region: CASSLGQDRVPFF. The DNA for the CDR3 is TGTGCCAGCAGCTTGGGCCAGGACAGGGTGCCTTTCTTT.

This chain uses TRBV7-8 with TRBJ1-1; D may be TRBD1 (5 bases). CDR1 and CDR2 from the germline V gene are SGHVS and FQNEAQ. The CDR3 extends over 13 amino acids. V lost 5 bases, J lost 8 bases, and 15 bases lay in between. Written as DNA, the CDR3 is TGTGCCAGCAGCCCCCGCGCAGGGAAGGAAGCTTTCTTT. Amino acids: CASSPRAGKEAFF.

This clone was detected a few times. The rearrangement uses TRBV7-2 and TRBJ2-6; tentatively, D is TRBD2 (6 bases). This CDR3 is built from 16 residues. Trimming took off 2 bases at V and 4 bases at J, with 12 bases between the two ends. CDR1 is SGHTA, CDR2 FQGNSA, per germline. CDR3 DNA: TGTGCCAGCAGCTTAAAAGGAGGGACGGGGGCCAACGTCCTGACTTTC. Amino acids: CASSLKGGTGANVLTF.

This clone was counted only a few times. The rearrangement joins TRBV28 to TRBJ2-7, with 8 bases identical to TRBD1. Unmatched junction bases numbered 18, after V lost 4 bases and J lost 1 base. CDR1 is MDHEN and CDR2 is SYDVKM in the germline V gene. The CDR3 spans 19 residues. CDR3: CASSSPGGQGALRSYEQYF. CDR3 in DNA: TGTGCCAGCAGTTCCCCAGGGGGGCAGGGGGCACTACGATCCTACGAGCAGTACTTC.

The rearrangement joins TRBV21-1 to TRBJ2-6. TRBV21-1 is a pseudogene. The CDR3 extends over 16 amino acids. For the CDR3, the DNA is TGTGCCAGCAGCGGAAACACGCAATCTGGGGCCAACGTCCTGACTTTC. As protein: CASSGNTQSGANVLTF.

V gene TRBV19 combines with J gene TRBJ1-5; a weak D match, TRBD1 (5 bases). Germline V gives CDR1 LNHDA, CDR2 SQIVND (reference sequence). V was pared by 7 bases and J by 11 bases, with 15 bases between. This CDR3 contains 12 residues. The CDR3 DNA sequence: TGTGCCAGTAACGAGGAGGGGAGGGCCCAGCATTTT. This codes for CASNEEGRAQHF.

This rearrangement joins TRBV2 to TRBJ2-5; 7 bases are a match to TRBD1. CDR3 length equals 13 residues. CDR1 and CDR2 from the germline V gene are SNHLY and FYNNEI. V dropped 8 bases and J dropped 1; count of bases not matched to a gene: 4. CDR3 sequence (DNA): TGTGCCAGCGACCGACAGGGCCAAGAGACCCAGTACTTC. Translating gives CASDRQGQETQYF.

The chain is built from TRBV28 and TRBJ1-3, with a weak D call TRBD1 (5 bases). With 5 bases removed from V and 0 bases from J, the gap between germline ends came to 11 bases. Germline V lookup: CDR1 MDHEN, CDR2 SYDVKM. The CDR3 has 15 residues. The CDR3 DNA follows: TGTGCCAGCAGTCGCGACAGTGACTCTGGAAACACCATATATTTT. It encodes CASSRDSDSGNTIYF.

This clone was recorded a few times. The chain uses TRBV6-5 and TRBJ1-4; possible D gene TRBD1, 6 bases. This CDR3 is built from 14 residues. Per the germline V gene, CDR1 is MNHEY and CDR2 is SVGAGI. The V end lost 6 bases, the J end lost 7 bases, and 15 bases lay between the germline ends. CDR3 in DNA: TGTGCCAGCAGCCAGGGGCAGCTCGGTGAAAAACTGTTTTTT. Residues: CASSQGQLGEKLFF.

This clone occurred a few times. V is TRBV2 and J is TRBJ2-3; 9 nucleotides match TRBD1. Germline CDR1 SNHLY, CDR2 FYNNEI. The CDR3 runs to 16 residues. V dropped 5 bases and J dropped 5; count of bases not matched to a gene: 11. The CDR3 DNA follows: TGTGCCAGCAGTAGGGACAGGGATGCGAGAGTAGATACGCAGTATTTT. It encodes CASSRDRDARVDTQYF.

This clone showed up just a few times. V and J are TRBV4-2 and TRBJ2-7; TRBD1 matches at 11 bases. This CDR3 contains 15 residues. The J segment lost 3 bases and the V segment lost 4 bases, leaving 5 bases of the junction unmatched. Looked up from germline, CDR1 is LGHNA and CDR2 is YNFKEQ. CDR3 DNA sequence: TGTGCCAGCAGCCTCTCGGGACAGGGGGTCTACGAGCAGTACTTC. Amino acids: CASSLSGQGVYEQYF.

This clone appeared a few times. V usage is TRBV7-3 and J usage is TRBJ1-2, with a tentative D call TRBD1 (5 bases). CDR3 length: 15 amino acids. Trimming took 5 bases from V and 4 from J, leaving 17 bases between them. CDR1 and CDR2 from the germline V gene are SGHTA and FQGTGA. The CDR3 bases are TGTGCCAGCAGCCCTACGCCAGGGCTCGGCTATGGCTACACCTTC. Its translation is CASSPTPGLGYGYTF.

The J gene is TRBJ1-1, the V gene TRBV30; 9 bases line up with TRBD1. Germline assignment: CDR1 GTSNPN and CDR2 SVGIG (reference sequence). The V segment lost 0 bases and the J segment 1 base; nucleotides outside the gene matches: 12. There are 18 residues in the CDR3. In DNA form, the CDR3 reads TGTGCCTGGAGTGTCCACCCTTTTGGACAGGGGCGGAACACTGAAGCTTTCTTT. Amino acids: CAWSVHPFGQGRNTEAFF. Supplemented by reference TRBV30 and TRBJ1-1, the full variable domain reads SQTIHQWPATLVQPVGSPLSLECTVEGTSNPNLYWYRQAAGRGLQLLFYSVGIGQISSEVPQNLSASRPQDRQFILSSKKLLLSDSGFYLCAWSVHPFGQGRNTEAFFGQGTRLTVV.

This clone turned up a few times. V is TRBV19 and J is TRBJ2-7; D uncertain. CDR3 length: 14 amino acids. The V end was cut by 3 bases, the J end by 0 bases, with 9 bases between. CDR1 and CDR2 (germline): LNHDA, SQIVND (reference sequence). Here the CDR3 reads CASSISAYSYEQYF. Here the CDR3 DNA reads TGTGCCAGTAGTATCTCGGCTTACTCCTACGAGCAGTACTTC.

This clone showed up just a few times. This rearrangement joins TRBV7-2 to TRBJ2-7, with TRBD1 matching 9 bases. The germline CDR1 and CDR2 sequences are SGHTA and FQGNSA. This CDR3 contains 16 residues. V trimming: 5 bases; J trimming: 3 bases; junction bases outside the gene matches: 11. CDR3 bases: TGTGCCAGCAGCATTACCGGGACAGGGAGGCTCTACGAGCAGTACTTC. Its protein product is CASSITGTGRLYEQYF.

This clone was seen only a few times. This chain links TRBV4-1 with TRBJ2-5, with D tentatively TRBD1 (5 bases). Trimming left V 1 base short and J 3 bases short, with 9 bases between. Per the germline V gene, CDR1 is MGHRA and CDR2 is YSYEKL. The CDR3 sequence is 14 residues long. CDR3: CASSQVGREETQYF. Here the CDR3 DNA reads TGCGCCAGCAGCCAAGTAGGCAGGGAAGAGACCCAGTACTTC.